Shown below are 31 T cell receptor beta chains from a single sample sequenced in a study of T-cell reconstitution after alpha-beta-depleted transplantation in children. Preparation of the TCRbeta library was carried out with unique molecular identifiers. TCRdb re-derived calls from the PCR reads in MiXCR, one entry per CDR3 protein. The sample includes fewer than 550,000 distinct CDR3 sequences, 11% seen only once; the top ten take 12% to 15%. The sequenced sample was PBMCs, mostly from graft donor cells, obtained 180 days after TCRalphabeta/CD19-depleted stem cell transplant. These receptors all stem from a female patient aged 2 to 10 who had a stem cell transplant for aplastic anemia, so the T cells may come from the graft donor.

The rearrangement links TRBV7-2 to TRBJ1-1, with a weak D call TRBD1 (6 bases). V was trimmed by 5 bases and J by 1 base, leaving 17 bases between them. The CDR3 is 16 residues long. The V gene's germline CDR1 is SGHTA and CDR2 FQGNSA. CDR3 nucleotides: TGTGCCAGCAGCCCGAAGATCGGGGGGCCGAACACTGAAGCTTTCTTT. This gives the protein CASSPKIGGPNTEAFF. Full variable domain (missing parts from reference TRBV7-2 and TRBJ1-1): GAGVSQSPSNKVTEKGKDVELRCDPISGHTALYWYRQSLGQGLEFLIYFQGNSAPDKSGLPSDRFSAERTGGSVSTLTIQRTQQEDSAVYLCASSPKIGGPNTEAFFGQGTRLTVV.

Ten or more counts support this clonotype. The chain links TRBV29-1 to TRBJ2-7, with TRBD1 matching over 7 bases. V was pared by 5 bases and J by 9 bases, with 7 bases of the junction left unmatched. The CDR3 is made up of 11 amino acids. Germline V lookup: CDR1 SQVTM, CDR2 ANQGSEA. This CDR3 reads CSVNDRATQYF. For the CDR3, the DNA is TGCAGCGTTAATGACAGGGCGACGCAGTACTTC.

The chain carries TRBV11-2 and TRBJ2-1; 7 bases are shared with TRBD2. The J segment lost 2 bases and the V segment lost 4 bases, leaving 11 bases of the junction unmatched. This CDR3 is 17 amino acids long. Germline V gene data show CDR1 as SGHAT and CDR2 as FQNNGV. CDR3 in DNA: TGTGCCAGCAGCTCCGGTAGGGAAGCGGGACCCTACAATGAGCAGTTCTTC. Translated: CASSSGREAGPYNEQFF.

This clonotype came up many times. V and J are TRBV5-1 and TRBJ2-7; D is uncertain. The ends were cut back, 0 bases at V and 3 bases at J, with 7 bases in the middle. This CDR3 has 13 amino acids. The germline gives CDR1 SGHRS, CDR2 YFSETQ. The CDR3 is CASSLGRDYEQYF. The CDR3 DNA follows: TGCGCCAGCAGCTTGGGCAGAGACTACGAGCAGTACTTC.

Many counts were recorded for this clonotype. The chain couples TRBV12-3 or TRBV12-4 to TRBJ2-7, with 12 bases lining up with TRBD2. Unmatched junction bases numbered 12, after V lost 5 bases and J lost 7 bases. This CDR3 spans 16 amino acids. The CDR3 here is CASSAQLAGGLDEQYF. The CDR3 coding sequence is TGTGCCAGCAGTGCGCAACTAGCGGGAGGACTAGATGAGCAGTACTTC.

This clonotype was found many times. The gene calls are TRBV5-1 and TRBJ2-5; D gene ambiguous. V was trimmed by 1 base and J by 2 bases, leaving 9 bases between them. Germline CDR1 and CDR2: SGHRS and YFSETQ. The CDR3 is made up of 14 amino acids. In DNA, the CDR3 is TGCGCCAGCAGCTTGAGGCACACTCAAGAGACCCAGTACTTC. Translation: CASSLRHTQETQYF.

A few counts support this clonotype. The chain is built from TRBV29-1 and TRBJ1-5; D is possibly TRBD1 (5 bases). The CDR3 extends over 13 amino acids. Germline lookup yields CDR1 SQVTM and CDR2 ANQGSEA. V lost 6 bases to trimming and J lost 4 bases, with 13 bases between them. CDR3 in DNA: TGCAGCGTCGTCCGGGACCCAAATCAGCCCCAGCATTTT. Amino acid sequence: CSVVRDPNQPQHF.

This clonotype was observed at least ten times. V usage is TRBV18 and J usage is TRBJ1-1; a weak D match, TRBD1 (6 bases). The CDR3 is 14 residues long. Deletions cut 8 bases from V and 0 bases from J, with 13 bases between. Germline CDR1 KGHSH, CDR2 LQKENI. CDR3 residues: CASSPQGLNTEAFF. CDR3 in DNA: TGTGCCAGCAGTCCCCAGGGGTTGAACACTGAAGCTTTCTTT.

In its sample, this clonotype was seen many times. One end of the junction does not line up with germline, which may come from a read error. V gene TRBV28 combines with J gene TRBJ2-1; D remains ambiguous. Per the germline V gene, CDR1 is MDHEN and CDR2 is SYDVKM. This CDR3 spans 14 amino acids. In nucleotides, the CDR3 is TGTGCCAGCAGCCTCCTTGATCCCTATAATGAGCAGTTCTTC. This codes for CASSLLDPYNEQFF.

The chain joins TRBV7-9 to TRBJ1-2; D gene unclear. V lost 0 bases, J lost 8 bases, and 10 bases lay in between. The CDR3 extends over 13 amino acids. The germline V gene encodes CDR1 SEHNR and CDR2 FQNEAQ (reference sequence). The CDR3 DNA sequence: TGTGCCAGCAGCTTAGCCGAGGTTTGGGGCTACACCTTC. Translated: CASSLAEVWGYTF.

This clonotype was observed many times. The rearrangement joins TRBV7-8 to TRBJ1-5, with a weak D call TRBD1 (6 bases). Trimming stripped 5 bases from V and 7 bases from J, with 18 bases between. Germline-derived CDR1 and CDR2 are SGHVS and FQNEAQ. The CDR3 totals 15 residues. The CDR3 reads CASSSNRETRQPQHF. CDR3 coding DNA: TGTGCCAGCAGCAGCAACAGGGAAACGAGGCAGCCCCAGCATTTT. Full variable domain (outside the CDR3, taken from reference TRBV7-8 and TRBJ1-5): GAGVSQSPRYKVAKRGQDVALRCDPISGHVSLFWYQQALGQGPEFLTYFQNEAQLDKSGLPSDRFFAERPEGSVSTLKIQRTQQEDSAVYLCASSSNRETRQPQHFGDGTRLSIL.

This clonotype was detected only a few times. This chain joins TRBV29-1 and TRBJ1-2; D is unresolved. The CDR3 is 14 residues long. Trimming pared 5 bases from V and 1 base from J, leaving 14 bases between. Germline V CDR1 and CDR2: SQVTM, ANQGSEA. CDR3 nucleotides: TGCAGCGTTCTGACCAACCTTTATAACTATGGCTACACCTTC. This gives the protein CSVLTNLYNYGYTF.

This rearrangement joins TRBV29-1 to TRBJ2-5; D gene uncertain. This CDR3 has 11 amino acids. The germline V and J ends were trimmed by 4 bases and 5 bases, with 8 bases remaining between them. The germline CDR1 and CDR2 sequences are SQVTM and ANQGSEA. CDR3 residues: CSVGARETQYF. CDR3 DNA sequence: TGCAGCGTTGGAGCTCGGGAGACCCAGTACTTC. The whole variable domain, remainder taken from reference TRBV29-1 and TRBJ2-5, is SAVISQKPSRDICQRGTSLTIQCQVDSQVTMMFWYRQQPGQSLTLIATANQGSEATYESGFVIDKFPISRPNLTFSTLTVSNMSPEDSSIYLCSVGARETQYFGPGTRLLVL.

The genes are TRBV12-3 or TRBV12-4 and TRBJ1-1; D call uncertain. V was clipped by 2 bases and J by 6 bases, with 10 bases between them. CDR3 length equals 13 residues. CDR3 nucleotides: TGTGCCAGCAGTTTAAACTCCCAGGCTGAAGCTTTCTTT. Amino acids: CASSLNSQAEAFF.

This clonotype was observed a few times. This chain joins TRBV7-2 and TRBJ2-7; 9 bases agree with TRBD1. The ends lost 5 bases at V and 1 base at J; junction bases unmatched: 9. The CDR3 is 16 residues long. Germline V CDR1 and CDR2: SGHTA, FQGNSA. The CDR3 spells CASSPARDRASYEQYF. The CDR3, as DNA: TGTGCCAGCAGCCCCGCCCGGGACAGGGCTTCCTACGAGCAGTACTTC.

V gene TRBV7-2 combines with J gene TRBJ2-3; D possibly corresponds to TRBD1 (5 bases). V gave up 3 bases and J gave up 2 bases, with 15 bases separating them. The CDR3 spans 16 residues. In germline, CDR1 is SGHTA, CDR2 FQGNSA. The CDR3 spells CASSFRVYELTDTQYF. The DNA of the CDR3 is TGTGCCAGCAGCTTCAGGGTATACGAGCTCACAGATACGCAGTATTTT.

This clonotype has more than one count but fewer than ten. This chain connects TRBV7-3 to TRBJ2-3, with 14 positions matching TRBD2. Per germline, CDR1 SGHTA and CDR2 FQGTGA. The CDR3 totals 15 residues. J lost 4 bases, V lost 5 bases, and 2 bases had no gene match. The CDR3 reads CASSMGLAGADTQYF. CDR3 in DNA: TGTGCCAGCAGCATGGGACTAGCGGGAGCAGATACGCAGTATTTT.

This clonotype came up a few times. The genes are TRBV19 and TRBJ2-3; the D gene is possibly TRBD2 (6 bases). V lost 6 bases to trimming and J lost 4 bases, with 23 bases between them. This CDR3 is 17 amino acids long. Germline-derived CDR1 and CDR2 are LNHDA and SQIVND (reference sequence). The DNA for the CDR3 is TGTGCCAGTAGAAAAATAGGTGGACCTCCGGGGGCAGATACGCAGTATTTT. Protein: CASRKIGGPPGADTQYF.

This clonotype was counted many times. This chain joins TRBV14 and TRBJ2-2; D could derive from TRBD1 or TRBD2 (5 bases each). The CDR3 is 17 amino acids. The V gene lost 0 bases and the J gene lost 3 bases, with 14 bases spanning the gap. The germline V gene encodes CDR1 SGHDN and CDR2 FVKESK. The CDR3 DNA reads TGTGCCAGCAGCCAAGATACGGCCTGGGGGTACACCGGGGAGCTGTTTTTT. Translated, it gives CASSQDTAWGYTGELFF.

This clonotype was seen a handful of times. This chain uses TRBV12-5 with TRBJ2-1; possibly TRBD2 for D (5 bases). This CDR3 comprises 14 residues. Germline lookup yields CDR1 LGHNT and CDR2 FRNRAP. V shed 5 bases and J shed 4 bases, with 12 bases lying between them. The CDR3 is CASGGERGYNEQFF. Here the CDR3 DNA reads TGTGCTAGTGGTGGGGAGCGCGGTTACAATGAGCAGTTCTTC.

This clonotype was seen only a few times. The rearrangement links TRBV20-1 to TRBJ1-1, with D perhaps matching TRBD1 (6 bases). Between the trimmed V and J ends, which lost 0 bases and 1 base, there was a span of 12 bases. Germline CDR1 and CDR2: DFQATT and SNEGSKA (reference sequence). CDR3 length: 15 residues. CDR3 coding DNA: TGCAGTGCTAGAGATGGGGGCAGAACGAACACTGAAGCTTTCTTT. Encoded protein: CSARDGGRTNTEAFF.

The V call is TRBV9, the J call TRBJ2-2; D not resolved. V lost 4 bases to trimming and J lost 5 bases, with 18 bases between them. Germline V gene sequence: CDR1 SGDLS, CDR2 YYNGEE. This CDR3 is built from 16 residues. The CDR3: CASSILPGQGTGELFF. The CDR3 DNA reads as TGTGCCAGCAGCATTCTCCCGGGCCAAGGGACCGGGGAGCTGTTTTTT. The full variable domain, completed using reference TRBV9 and TRBJ2-2, is DSGVTQTPKHLITATGQRVTLRCSPRSGDLSVYWYQQSLDQGLQFLIQYYNGEERAKGNILERFSAQQFPDLHSELNLSSLELGDSALYFCASSILPGQGTGELFFGEGSRLTVL.

This clonotype was seen a few times. The DNA of the CDR3 is TGTGCCAGCAGTGGTGGACGGAGAACCTACGAGCAGTACTTC. Its protein product is CASSGGRRTYEQYF. This chain joins TRBV6-1 and TRBJ2-7, with D unclear. Looked up from germline, CDR1 is MNHNS and CDR2 is SASEGT. The ends were cut back, 4 bases at V and 2 bases at J, with 12 bases in the middle. The CDR3 has 14 amino acids.

This clonotype was seen a few times. The chain employs TRBV29-1 and TRBJ1-3; 8 bases map to TRBD1. The CDR3 sequence is 15 residues long. With V trimmed by 6 bases and J by 0 bases, 7 bases remained unmatched. Germline V gene sequence: CDR1 SQVTM, CDR2 ANQGSEA. CDR3 loop: CSVAPDRGSGNTIYF. CDR3 DNA sequence: TGCAGCGTCGCTCCTGACAGGGGCTCTGGAAACACCATATATTTT.

The CDR3 loop is CASSQEQGARIYEQYF. CDR3 DNA: TGTGCCAGCAGCCAAGAACAGGGGGCTCGGATCTACGAGCAGTACTTC. This chain joins TRBV4-2 and TRBJ2-7, with 9 bases matching TRBD1. The V gene's germline CDR1 is LGHNA and CDR2 YNFKEQ. V trimming: 0 bases; J trimming: 3 bases; junction bases outside the gene matches: 6. This CDR3 is 16 amino acids long.

This clonotype was counted at least ten times. This CDR3 reads CASSLGLRALADPQDTQYF. The CDR3 coding sequence is TGCGCCAGCAGCTTGGGCCTCCGAGCATTAGCGGACCCCCAAGATACGCAGTATTTT. V and J are TRBV5-1 and TRBJ2-3; tentatively, D is TRBD2 (6 bases). From germline, CDR1 is SGHRS and CDR2 YFSETQ. The CDR3 covers 19 residues. With 0 bases removed from V and 5 bases from J, the gap between germline ends came to 25 bases. The full variable domain, with the rest looked up from reference TRBV5-1 and TRBJ2-3, is KAGVTQTPRYLIKTRGQQVTLSCSPISGHRSVSWYQQTPGQGLQFLFEYFSETQRNKGNFPGRFSGRQFSNSRSEMNVSTLELGDSALYLCASSLGLRALADPQDTQYFGPGTRLTVL.

This chain links TRBV11-3 with TRBJ2-5; 7 nucleotides agree with TRBD2. Per the germline V gene, CDR1 is SGHNT and CDR2 is YENEEA. The CDR3 runs to 14 residues. The V and J ends lost 5 bases and 4 bases, in that order; junction bases with no gene match: 7. The CDR3 is CASSGRWGGETQYF. CDR3 coding DNA: TGTGCCAGCAGCGGGCGATGGGGGGGAGAGACCCAGTACTTC.

This sequence joins TRBV20-1 and TRBJ1-1, with 8 nucleotides matching TRBD1. In germline, CDR1 is DFQATT, CDR2 SNEGSKA (reference sequence). V lost 0 bases, J lost 4 bases, and 1 base stayed unmatched. The CDR3 runs to 13 residues. The CDR3 protein is CSARDQGATEAFF. The CDR3 DNA is TGCAGTGCTAGAGATCAGGGGGCCACTGAAGCTTTCTTT.

This clonotype was observed many times. V gene TRBV4-3 combines with J gene TRBJ2-7; either TRBD1 or TRBD2 may fit D (5 bases each). Germline V lookup: CDR1 LGHNA, CDR2 YSLEER. V lost 0 bases and J lost 3, with 9 bases in between. This CDR3 comprises 14 residues. The CDR3 bases are TGCGCCAGCAGCCAAGAGGGACCCAGCTACGAGCAGTACTTC. This translates into CASSQEGPSYEQYF.

The chain links TRBV7-2 to TRBJ2-3, with D perhaps TRBD1 (6 bases). The CDR3 is made up of 17 amino acids. Germline-derived CDR1 and CDR2 are SGHTA and FQGNSA. Between the trimmed V and J ends, which lost 5 bases and 2 bases, there was a span of 20 bases. As DNA, the CDR3 is TGTGCCAGCAGCCAGCGAGGTGGGACATACTTCACAGATACGCAGTATTTT. It encodes CASSQRGGTYFTDTQYF.

This clonotype was counted between two and nine times. V is TRBV7-9 and J is TRBJ1-1; D is possibly TRBD1 (6 bases). The CDR3 is 15 residues long. V dropped 5 bases and J dropped 1 base, with 14 bases sitting between them. The germline V gene encodes CDR1 SEHNR and CDR2 FQNEAQ (reference sequence). The CDR3 region is CASSTRTGPNTEAFF. The CDR3 nucleotides are TGTGCCAGCAGCACGCGTACAGGGCCGAACACTGAAGCTTTCTTT.